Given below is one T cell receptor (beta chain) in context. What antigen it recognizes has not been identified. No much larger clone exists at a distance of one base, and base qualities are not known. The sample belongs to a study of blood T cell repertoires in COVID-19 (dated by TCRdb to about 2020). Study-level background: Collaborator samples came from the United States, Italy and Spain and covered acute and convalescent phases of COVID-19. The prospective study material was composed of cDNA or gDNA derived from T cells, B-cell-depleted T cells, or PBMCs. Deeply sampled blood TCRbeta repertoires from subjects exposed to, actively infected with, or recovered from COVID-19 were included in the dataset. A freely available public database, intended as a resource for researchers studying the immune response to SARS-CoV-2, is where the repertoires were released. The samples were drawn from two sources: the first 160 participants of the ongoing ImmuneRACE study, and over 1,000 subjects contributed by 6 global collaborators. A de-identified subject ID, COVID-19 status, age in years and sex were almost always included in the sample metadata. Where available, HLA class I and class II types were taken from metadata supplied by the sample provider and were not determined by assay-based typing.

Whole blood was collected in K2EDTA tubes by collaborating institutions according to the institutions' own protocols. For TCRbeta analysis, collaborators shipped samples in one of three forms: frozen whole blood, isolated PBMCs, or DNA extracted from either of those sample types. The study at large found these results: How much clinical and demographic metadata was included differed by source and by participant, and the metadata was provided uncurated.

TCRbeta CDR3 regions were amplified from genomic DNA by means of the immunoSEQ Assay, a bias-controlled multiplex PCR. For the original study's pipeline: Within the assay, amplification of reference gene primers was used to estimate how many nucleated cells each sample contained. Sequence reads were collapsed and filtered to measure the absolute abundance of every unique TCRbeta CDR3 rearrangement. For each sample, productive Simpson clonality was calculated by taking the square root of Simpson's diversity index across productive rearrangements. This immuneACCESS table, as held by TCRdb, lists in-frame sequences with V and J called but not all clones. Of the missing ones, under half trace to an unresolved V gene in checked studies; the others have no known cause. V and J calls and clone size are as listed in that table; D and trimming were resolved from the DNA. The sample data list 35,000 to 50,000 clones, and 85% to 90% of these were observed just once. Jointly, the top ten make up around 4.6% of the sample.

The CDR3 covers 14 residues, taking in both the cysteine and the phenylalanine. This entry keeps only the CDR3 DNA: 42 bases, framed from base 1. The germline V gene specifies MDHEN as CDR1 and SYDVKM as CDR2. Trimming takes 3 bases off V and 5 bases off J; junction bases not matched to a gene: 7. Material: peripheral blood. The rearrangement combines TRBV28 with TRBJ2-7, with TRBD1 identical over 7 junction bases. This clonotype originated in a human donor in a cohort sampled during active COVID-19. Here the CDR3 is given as CASSFWQGVDEQYF. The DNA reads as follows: TGTGCCAGCAGTTTTTGGCAGGGGGTTGACGAGCAGTACTTC. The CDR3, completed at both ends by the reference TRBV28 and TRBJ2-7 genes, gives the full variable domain DVKVTQSSRYLVKRTGEKVFLECVQDMDHENMFWYRQDPGLGLRLIYFSYDVKMKEKGDIPEGYSVSREKKERFSLILESASTNQTSMYLCASSFWQGVDEQYFGPGTRLTVT.